Listed below are T cell receptor beta chains from one sample, sequenced in a study of T cell responses to AZD1222 COVID-19 vaccine. Generated by immunoSEQ multiplex PCR, the TCRdb table keeps only in-frame clones and is missing some. The data hold 100,000 to 140,000 clones, with roughly 90% observed a single time. The specimen was peripheral blood, collected on day 0 of AZD1222 vaccination. The receptors were gathered from an adult in good health. Each CDR3 is given with its conserved first and last residue. The order of the fields is CDR3 length, D gene, V gene, clone size, J gene, CDR3 protein, CDR3 DNA. D genes are given only for firm matches. Rows may omit the clone size; those that give it use once, few, many or a size class.

cdr3_length: 16; d_call: NA; v_call: TRBV7-2; clone_size: once; j_call: TRBJ2-3; cdr3_aa: CASSLEARRRTDTQYF; cdr3_nt: TGTGCCAGCAGCTTAGAGGCCAGACGCAGGACAGATACGCAGTATTTT
cdr3_length: 12; d_call: NA; v_call: TRBV12-5; clone_size: NA; j_call: TRBJ1-2; cdr3_aa: CASGTRGGGYTF; cdr3_nt: TGTGCTAGTGGGACCAGGGGTGGTGGCTACACCTTC
cdr3_length: 15; d_call: NA; v_call: TRBV5-1; clone_size: NA; j_call: TRBJ1-4; cdr3_aa: CASSTGVTTNEKLFF; cdr3_nt: TGCGCCAGCAGCACAGGCGTAACAACTAATGAAAAACTGTTTTTT
cdr3_length: 15; d_call: TRBD2; v_call: TRBV9; clone_size: NA; j_call: TRBJ2-1; cdr3_aa: CASSVGTSWGSEQFF; cdr3_nt: TGTGCCAGCAGCGTTGGGACTAGTTGGGGGAGTGAGCAGTTCTTC
cdr3_length: 16; d_call: TRBD1; v_call: TRBV9; clone_size: once; j_call: TRBJ1-4; cdr3_aa: CASNPGQGTSNEKLFF; cdr3_nt: TGTGCCAGCAACCCGGGACAGGGGACTTCGAATGAAAAACTGTTTTTT
cdr3_length: 13; d_call: NA; v_call: TRBV27; clone_size: large; j_call: TRBJ2-1; cdr3_aa: CASSLSPLLPQFF; cdr3_nt: TGTGCCAGCAGTTTATCGCCCTTGTTACCGCAGTTCTTC
cdr3_length: 14; d_call: TRBD1; v_call: TRBV3-1/TRBV3-2; clone_size: NA; j_call: TRBJ2-7; cdr3_aa: CASSQRTGILAQYF; cdr3_nt: TGTGCCAGCAGCCAGCGGACAGGGATTTTGGCGCAGTACTTC
cdr3_length: 15; d_call: TRBD2; v_call: TRBV4-3; clone_size: NA; j_call: TRBJ2-2; cdr3_aa: CASSQVAGGTGELFF; cdr3_nt: TGCGCCAGCAGCCAAGTGGCGGGAGGAACCGGGGAGCTGTTTTTT
cdr3_length: 14; d_call: TRBD1; v_call: TRBV18; clone_size: NA; j_call: TRBJ1-1; cdr3_aa: CASSPGGQGAEAFF; cdr3_nt: TGTGCCAGCTCACCGGGGGGGCAGGGGGCTGAAGCTTTCTTT
cdr3_length: 16; d_call: NA; v_call: TRBV7-2; clone_size: NA; j_call: TRBJ2-6; cdr3_aa: CASSLSGGSGANVLTF; cdr3_nt: TGTGCCAGCAGCTTGTCCGGGGGCTCTGGGGCCAACGTCCTGACTTTC
cdr3_length: 15; d_call: NA; v_call: TRBV7-3; clone_size: NA; j_call: TRBJ1-6; cdr3_aa: CASSLYRGGNSPLHF; cdr3_nt: TGTGCCAGCAGCTTATACCGGGGTGGAAATTCACCCCTCCACTTT
cdr3_length: 13; d_call: NA; v_call: TRBV12-5; clone_size: NA; j_call: TRBJ2-3; cdr3_aa: CASAADNTDTQYF; cdr3_nt: TGTGCTAGTGCCGCCGATAACACAGATACGCAGTATTTT
cdr3_length: 15; d_call: TRBD2; v_call: TRBV30; clone_size: few; j_call: TRBJ2-7; cdr3_aa: CAWTGTSGSVYEQYF; cdr3_nt: TGTGCCTGGACCGGGACTAGCGGGAGTGTGTACGAGCAGTACTTC
cdr3_length: 16; d_call: TRBD1; v_call: TRBV18; clone_size: NA; j_call: TRBJ2-7; cdr3_aa: CASSRLPGQAGYEQYF; cdr3_nt: TGTGCCAGCTCACGTCTACCGGGACAGGCGGGCTACGAGCAGTACTTC
cdr3_length: 15; d_call: TRBD2; v_call: TRBV6-2/TRBV6-3; clone_size: NA; j_call: TRBJ2-7; cdr3_aa: CASSYSLAGAYEQYF; cdr3_nt: TGTGCCAGCAGTTACTCGCTAGCGGGAGCCTACGAGCAGTACTTC
cdr3_length: 15; d_call: NA; v_call: TRBV28; clone_size: NA; j_call: TRBJ2-7; cdr3_aa: CASSHGGADSYEQYF; cdr3_nt: TGTGCCAGCAGTCACGGGGGAGCAGACTCCTACGAGCAGTACTTC
cdr3_length: 14; d_call: NA; v_call: TRBV7-2; clone_size: once; j_call: TRBJ2-7; cdr3_aa: CASSLDSGPYEQYF; cdr3_nt: TGTGCCAGCAGCTTAGATAGCGGACCCTACGAGCAGTACTTC
cdr3_length: 18; d_call: TRBD2; v_call: TRBV27; clone_size: NA; j_call: TRBJ2-7; cdr3_aa: CASSLRLAGGPPTYEQYF; cdr3_nt: TGTGCCAGCAGTTTACGACTAGCGGGAGGGCCACCCACCTACGAGCAGTACTTC